Below are 21 T cell receptor beta chains sequenced from a single sample in a study of T cell repertoires in cytomegalovirus infection. Via MiXCR, TCRdb re-called the reads, giving one row per CDR3 protein. The sample includes 250,000 to 300,000 distinct CDR3 sequences, roughly an eighth seen only once; the top ten take around 8.8%. The sequenced material came from PBMCs. The receptors come from a human donor in good health (CMV status not recorded). Some clones in this sample may be carry-over from other donors' samples.

The chain carries TRBV5-4 and TRBJ2-1, with D perhaps TRBD2 (6 bases). The germline gives CDR1 SGHNT, CDR2 YYREEE (reference sequence). The CDR3 loop spans 19 amino acids. V was clipped by 4 bases and J by 0 bases, with 23 bases between them. For the CDR3, the DNA is TGTGCCAGCAGCCGATTGCGGAGGTTAGAAGCGGGCTCCTACAATGAGCAGTTCTTC. Amino acids: CASSRLRRLEAGSYNEQFF.

In the case of this clonotype: Since the CDR3 does not end with the conserved phenylalanine or tryptophan, this likely comes from a read error. The rearrangement uses TRBV2 and TRBJ1-5; 7 bases match TRBD1. CDR1 SNHLY and CDR2 FYNNEI come from the germline V gene. The CDR3 sequence is 14 residues long. J lost 4 bases, V lost 7 bases, and 7 bases had no gene match. The CDR3 DNA reads as TGTGCCAGCACCGGTTCAGGGGGAAATCAGCCCCAGCATCTT. The encoded protein is CASTGSGGNQPQHL.

Remarks on this clonotype: A junction boundary mismatches the germline segment, possibly from a read error. V is TRBV19 and J is TRBJ2-7; D is perhaps TRBD1 (6 bases). Germline loops: CDR1 LNHDA, CDR2 SQIVND (reference sequence). This CDR3 comprises 14 residues. CDR3 nucleotides: TGTGCCAGTAGACAGACAGGCGAGATGTACGGGCAGTACTTC. Its translation: CASRQTGEMYGQYF. The variable domain in full, with the rest retrieved from reference TRBV19 and TRBJ2-7, is DGGITQSPKYLFRKEGQNVTLSCEQNLNHDAMYWYRQDPGQGLRLIYYSQIVNDFQKGDIAEGYSVSREKKESFPLTVTSAQKNPTAFYLCASRQTGEMYGQYFGPGTRLTVT.

There are many counts of this clonotype. The V gene is TRBV6-5, the J gene TRBJ2-3; 9 bases are a match to TRBD2. The CDR3 loop spans 16 amino acids. V gave up 1 base and J gave up 1 base; unmatched junction bases: 3. CDR1 MNHEY and CDR2 SVGAGI come from the germline V gene. Written as DNA, the CDR3 is TGTGCCAGCAGTTACTTTGCGGGGGGGCGCACAGATACGCAGTATTTT. Translation gives CASSYFAGGRTDTQYF.

In this sample, this clonotype turned up many times. The rearrangement uses TRBV5-8 and TRBJ1-1, with a possible D match to TRBD1 (5 bases). Per the germline V gene, CDR1 is SGHTS and CDR2 is YDEGEE. This CDR3 is 17 amino acids long. V lost 5 bases to trimming and J lost 6 bases, with 26 bases between them. CDR3 nucleotides: TGTGCCAGCAGTGTGGGGCTCGTTTGGGCTTCGGCCTCTGAAGCTTTCTTT. Translated: CASSVGLVWASASEAFF.

This rearrangement joins TRBV6-5 to TRBJ1-1, with a tentative D call TRBD1 (5 bases). Germline-derived CDR1 and CDR2 are MNHEY and SVGAGI. The CDR3 is made up of 14 amino acids. Trimming pared 6 bases from V and 1 base from J, leaving 12 bases between. The CDR3 region has the DNA TGTGCCAGCAGAGCGAGACAGAGGAACACTGAAGCTTTCTTT. It specifies CASRARQRNTEAFF.

This clonotype was counted only a few times. The chain carries TRBV29-1 and TRBJ1-5; D remains ambiguous. From germline, CDR1 is SQVTM and CDR2 ANQGSEA. The CDR3 loop spans 12 amino acids. The V and J ends lost 5 bases and 2 bases respectively, with 7 bases between them. CDR3 loop: CSVTTGNQPQHF. The CDR3 DNA follows: TGCAGCGTTACTACAGGCAATCAGCCCCAGCATTTT.

This clonotype was picked up a small number of times. The chain recombines TRBV5-1 with TRBJ1-1; 8 nucleotides align to TRBD1. Losses at the gene ends were 3 bases for V and 1 base for J; bases not matched to a gene: 5. The CDR3 contains 15 residues. Germline lookup yields CDR1 SGHRS and CDR2 YFSETQ. This chain's CDR3 is CASSSGGQANTEAFF. In nucleotides, the CDR3 is TGCGCCAGCAGCTCGGGGGGACAGGCGAACACTGAAGCTTTCTTT.

This clonotype has only one observation. V usage is TRBV4-1 and J usage is TRBJ1-4; unclear D gene. The CDR3 is 15 residues long. The V end lost 5 bases, the J end lost 0 bases, and 10 bases lay between the germline ends. Germline V gene lookup returns CDR1 MGHRA and CDR2 YSYEKL. The CDR3 DNA reads as TGCGCCAGCAGCATGCCCGGGGCAACTAATGAAAAACTGTTTTTT. Translation gives CASSMPGATNEKLFF.

V and J are TRBV29-1 and TRBJ2-2; 9 nucleotides align to TRBD1. This CDR3 comprises 18 residues. Germline CDR1 is SQVTM and CDR2 is ANQGSEA. The V and J ends lost 6 bases and 7 bases, in that order; junction bases with no gene match: 21. CDR3 sequence reads: CSVGTGGREGGNRGELFF. CDR3 DNA sequence: TGCAGCGTCGGAACAGGGGGCAGGGAGGGGGGCAACCGCGGGGAGCTGTTTTTT.

This clonotype occurred many times. The chain links TRBV28 to TRBJ2-2; 7 bases are a match to TRBD1. Per germline, CDR1 MDHEN and CDR2 SYDVKM. The CDR3 spans 13 residues. The J segment lost 4 bases and the V segment lost 5 bases, leaving 1 base of the junction unmatched. The CDR3 sequence: CASSHRGTGELFF. In DNA, the CDR3 is TGTGCCAGCAGTCACAGGGGCACCGGGGAGCTGTTTTTT.

Comment on this clonotype: A much larger clone sits a single nucleotide away, making a read error possible. The CDR3 bases are TGTGCCAGCAGCCGTGTGATTGGGACAAGGAAGACACCCCTCCACTTT. This gives the protein CASSRVIGTRKTPLHF. The V gene is TRBV7-9, the J gene TRBJ1-6; weak D call: TRBD1 (6 bases). CDR1 and CDR2 from the germline V gene are SEHNR and FQNEAQ (reference sequence). Trimming removed 5 bases from V and 11 bases from J, with 22 bases in between. The CDR3 covers 16 residues.

In this sample, this clonotype turned up many times. V usage is TRBV10-3 and J usage is TRBJ2-3; 9 positions match TRBD1. V lost 8 bases, J lost 6 bases, and 12 bases stayed unmatched. Germline CDR1 reads ENHRY; CDR2 reads SYGVKD. The length of the CDR3 is 15 residues. The CDR3 DNA reads as TGTGCCATCGGGGGACAGGGCGGTCGAGGCGATACGCAGTATTTT. Its translation is CAIGGQGGRGDTQYF.

This clonotype was detected ten times or more. The chain uses TRBV7-2 and TRBJ1-2; D gene uncertain. V gave up 4 bases and J gave up 4 bases, with 10 bases separating them. The germline V gene has CDR1 SGHTA and CDR2 FQGNSA. The CDR3 spans 13 residues. The CDR3 loop is CASSSTWSYGYTF. In nucleotides, the CDR3 is TGTGCCAGCAGCTCTACATGGAGCTATGGCTACACCTTC.

This clonotype was recorded many times. The chain is built from TRBV27 and TRBJ1-1; no reliable D call. Germline V CDR1 and CDR2: MNHEY, SMNVEV (reference sequence). This CDR3 is built from 14 residues. The V end lost 7 bases, the J end lost 0 bases, and 12 bases lay between the germline ends. The CDR3 sequence: CASMRTALNTEAFF. The CDR3 nucleotides are TGTGCCAGCATGAGGACGGCTTTGAACACTGAAGCTTTCTTT.

This clonotype was found many times. This chain joins TRBV5-6 and TRBJ1-4; possible D gene TRBD1, 5 bases. CDR3 length: 16 amino acids. The V end was cut by 3 bases, the J end by 2 bases, with 14 bases between. Per germline, CDR1 SGHDT and CDR2 YYEEEE. In DNA, the CDR3 is TGTGCCAGCAGCTCGAGTGGGGGGACGACTAATGAAAAACTGTTTTTT. Encoded protein: CASSSSGGTTNEKLFF.

Ten or more counts support this clonotype. The V call is TRBV7-2, the J call TRBJ2-7, with 9 nucleotides matching TRBD2. CDR3 size: 16 residues. Germline CDR1 SGHTA, CDR2 FQGNSA. With 6 bases clipped from V and 2 bases from J, the junction kept 11 bases outside the gene matches. CDR3 in amino acids: CASRPARTSAAYEQYF. CDR3 sequence (DNA): TGTGCCAGCAGGCCCGCCAGGACTAGCGCAGCCTACGAGCAGTACTTC.

This clonotype was counted at least ten times. V and J are TRBV18 and TRBJ2-1; 8 bases fit TRBD2. The CDR3 runs 15 residues. The germline V gene encodes CDR1 KGHSH and CDR2 LQKENI. V lost 4 bases and J lost 9; bases outside the gene matches: 11. The CDR3 bases are TGTGCCAGCTCACAAACAAGCGGGAGCCTGAGTGAGCAGTTCTTC. This translates into CASSQTSGSLSEQFF.

This clonotype turned up a few times. V usage is TRBV29-1 and J usage is TRBJ2-4; 8 nucleotides agree with TRBD1. This CDR3 is built from 14 residues. The ends lost 6 bases at V and 4 bases at J; junction bases unmatched: 8. The germline V gene encodes CDR1 SQVTM and CDR2 ANQGSEA. The CDR3 loop reads CSVAGGPNKNIQYF. In DNA, the CDR3 is TGCAGCGTAGCAGGGGGCCCGAATAAAAACATTCAGTACTTC. The entire variable domain, with the rest obtained from reference TRBV29-1 and TRBJ2-4, is as follows: SAVISQKPSRDICQRGTSLTIQCQVDSQVTMMFWYRQQPGQSLTLIATANQGSEATYESGFVIDKFPISRPNLTFSTLTVSNMSPEDSSIYLCSVAGGPNKNIQYFGAGTRLSVL.

In this sample, this clonotype turned up once. A much larger clone differs from this one at a single base, so this may be a read error. This chain links TRBV7-9 with TRBJ2-1; D might be TRBD1 (6 bases). The CDR3 is 15 residues long. The V gene's germline CDR1 is SEHNR and CDR2 FQNEAQ (reference sequence). The CDR3 loop is CASSLVQGPYNEQSF. DNA of the CDR3: TGTGCCAGCAGCTTAGTTCAGGGGCCCTACAATGAGCAGTCCTTC.

The chain is built from TRBV7-9 and TRBJ2-5, with D unclear. CDR1 SEHNR and CDR2 FQNEAQ come from the germline V gene (reference sequence). Between the trimmed V and J ends, which lost 3 bases and 5 bases, there was a span of 16 bases. This CDR3 comprises 15 residues. CDR3 amino acids: CASSFRLSGQETQYF. Here the CDR3 DNA reads TGTGCCAGCAGCTTCCGTCTATCCGGCCAGGAGACCCAGTACTTC.